A selection of T cell receptor beta chains follows, all from one sample in a study of T cells after yellow fever vaccination. Each CDR3 protein is one row after TCRdb ran MiXCR on the 5' RACE reads. The data contain 200,000 to 250,000 distinct CDR3 sequences, 3% to 3.5% of them seen just once; the ten biggest clones take up roughly 3%. Source: CD4+ T cells sorted from PBMCs, taken 10 days after the yellow fever booster vaccination. Receptors were obtained from a man younger than 35 who received the YFV17D yellow fever vaccine. The CDR3 runs from the conserved cysteine through the conserved F or W. D genes are given only for firm matches. A clone size is listed for some rows: how often the clone was seen (once, few, many), or a class if it is expanded.

TRBJ1-2	TRBV2	-	TRBD1	CASRAGQGIYYGYTF	TGTGCCAGCAGGGCTGGACAGGGAATTTACTATGGCTACACCTTC
TRBJ2-2	TRBV4-1	few	-	CASSPYLGLTNTGELFF	TGCGCCAGCAGCCCTTATCTGGGGCTAACGAACACCGGGGAGCTGTTTTTT
TRBJ1-1	TRBV9	-	TRBD1	CASSRGQGNREAFF	TGTGCCAGCAGCCGGGGACAGGGTAACAGAGAAGCTTTCTTT
TRBJ2-1	TRBV12-3/TRBV12-4	many	-	CASSLALGFSNEQFF	TGTGCCAGCAGTTTAGCGTTGGGGTTTAGCAATGAGCAGTTCTTC
TRBJ1-1	TRBV12-3/TRBV12-4	many	-	CASRVNSGRPEAFF	TGTGCCAGCAGGGTTAACAGTGGGCGCCCTGAAGCTTTCTTT
TRBJ2-3	TRBV18	-	-	CASSPVRGPDTQYF	TGTGCCAGCTCACCGGTCAGGGGACCAGATACGCAGTATTTT
TRBJ2-1	TRBV19	few	TRBD1	CASSIPDRGGINEQFF	TGTGCCAGTAGTATACCCGACAGGGGGGGAATCAATGAGCAGTTCTTC
TRBJ1-5	TRBV12-3/TRBV12-4	few	-	CASSLGERNQPQHF	TGTGCCAGCAGTTTGGGGGAACGCAATCAGCCCCAGCATTTT
TRBJ2-3	TRBV20-1	-	TRBD2	CSAPRLAGTDTQYF	TGCAGTGCTCCGAGACTAGCGGGCACAGATACGCAGTATTTT
TRBJ2-1	TRBV5-1	few	-	CASSFNEQFF	TGCGCCAGCAGCTTCAATGAGCAGTTCTTC
TRBJ2-3	TRBV4-1	many	-	CASSLLGPLDTQYF	TGCGCCAGCAGCCTTTTGGGGCCCTTGGATACGCAGTATTTT
TRBJ2-7	TRBV5-1	many	TRBD2	CASSIEASGNFYEQYF	TGCGCCAGCAGCATTGAGGCTAGCGGGAACTTCTACGAGCAGTACTTC
TRBJ2-5	TRBV5-5	-	-	CASSPTQDFLRSQETQYF	TGTGCCAGCAGCCCAACTCAGGACTTCCTTCGCTCGCAAGAGACCCAGTACTTC
TRBJ2-2	TRBV19	many	-	CASSIDWTGELFF	TGTGCCAGTAGTATAGACTGGACCGGGGAGCTGTTTTTT
TRBJ2-6	TRBV7-9	many	-	CASSLRRIRGPLYSGANVLTF	TGTGCCAGCAGCTTAAGGCGGATAAGGGGCCCCCTTTACTCTGGGGCCAACGTCCTGACTTTC
TRBJ1-3	TRBV6-2/TRBV6-3	many	-	CASSFLGSGNTIYF	TGTGCCAGCAGTTTCTTAGGGTCCGGAAACACCATATATTTT
TRBJ2-5	TRBV15	many	TRBD2	CATRRGGGRQETQYF	TGTGCCACCCGAAGGGGCGGGGGACGACAAGAGACCCAGTACTTC
TRBJ1-5	TRBV4-1	many	TRBD1	CASSRDRGSNQPQHF	TGCGCCAGCAGCAGAGACAGGGGTAGCAATCAGCCCCAGCATTTT
TRBJ1-3	TRBV5-1	many	-	CASTLQPGNTIYF	TGCGCCAGCACCCTGCAGCCTGGAAACACCATATATTTT
TRBJ1-6	TRBV18	-	-	CASSPPGGDNSPLHF	TGTGCCAGCTCACCACCCGGGGGTGATAATTCACCCCTCCACTTT
TRBJ2-6	TRBV5-1	many	-	CASSLGSGANVLTF	TGTGCCAGCAGCTTAGGGTCTGGGGCCAACGTCCTGACTTTC
TRBJ1-5	TRBV5-1	few	-	CASSGRTKQRYSIEPQHF	TGCGCCAGCAGTGGAAGGACGAAGCAGCGTTACTCAATAGAGCCCCAGCATTTT
TRBJ2-1	TRBV24-1	few	-	CATSDIRGTWNEQFF	TGTGCCACCAGTGATATTCGGGGGACTTGGAATGAGCAGTTCTTC
TRBJ2-5	TRBV6-6	few	TRBD1	CASSRMTGRETQYF	TGTGCCAGCAGCCGGATGACAGGGAGAGAGACCCAGTACTTC
TRBJ1-1	TRBV6-2/TRBV6-3	many	-	CASSFLQGNTEAFF	TGTGCCAGCAGTTTCCTACAGGGGAACACTGAAGCTTTCTTT
TRBJ2-1	TRBV29-1	-	TRBD2	CSAESGGVGEQFF	TGCAGCGCCGAGAGCGGGGGGGTCGGTGAGCAGTTCTTC
TRBJ1-6	TRBV4-3	-	-	CASSQDGRDSPLHF	TGCGCCAGCAGCCAAGACGGGAGGGATTCACCCCTCCACTTT
TRBJ2-1	TRBV18	few	TRBD2	CASSLPGGAEQFF	TGTGCCAGCTCACTTCCCGGGGGGGCTGAGCAGTTCTTC
TRBJ1-3	TRBV19	few	-	CASSIVSGNTIYF	TGTGCCAGTAGTATTGTCTCTGGAAACACCATATATTTT
TRBJ2-3	TRBV11-2	few	TRBD2	CASSLVSLKGGLARNTQYF	TGTGCCAGCAGCTTAGTAAGTCTGAAAGGGGGACTAGCGAGGAATACGCAGTATTTT
TRBJ1-1	TRBV5-1	many	-	CASSLTGSGTEAFF	TGCGCCAGCAGCTTAACAGGGAGCGGCACTGAAGCTTTCTTT
TRBJ1-2	TRBV20-1	many	-	CSAREQGGDYGYTF	TGCAGTGCTAGAGAACAGGGAGGGGACTATGGCTACACCTTC
TRBJ2-3	TRBV7-3	many	TRBD2	CASSWLAGGTDTQYF	TGTGCCAGCAGCTGGCTAGCGGGGGGCACAGATACGCAGTATTTT
TRBJ2-3	TRBV5-4	many	TRBD2	CASSLSRGGGDTQYF	TGTGCCAGCAGCTTGTCGCGCGGGGGTGGAGATACGCAGTATTTT
TRBJ2-7	TRBV7-2	many	-	CASSLRGASVYEQYF	TGTGCCAGCAGCTTACGGGGGGCTAGCGTGTACGAGCAGTACTTC
TRBJ2-2	TRBV5-4	few	TRBD2	CASSFGGVMELFF	TGTGCCAGCAGCTTCGGGGGGGTGATGGAGCTGTTTTTT
TRBJ2-5	TRBV12-3/TRBV12-4	many	-	CASTPGTRETQYF	TGTGCCAGCACCCCCGGAACCCGGGAGACCCAGTACTTC
TRBJ1-3	TRBV7-9	many	TRBD1	CASSFGRGTESGNTIYF	TGTGCCAGCAGCTTTGGCCGCGGGACAGAGAGTGGAAACACCATATATTTT
TRBJ2-3	TRBV11-2	-	TRBD2	CASSPLAGGRLGGTDTQYF	TGTGCCAGCAGCCCCTTAGCGGGGGGGCGGCTCGGGGGCACAGATACGCAGTATTTT
TRBJ2-7	TRBV30	many	-	CAWSPRGRGSSYEQYF	TGTGCCTGGAGTCCCCGCGGACGGGGGAGCTCCTACGAGCAGTACTTC
TRBJ2-5	TRBV12-5	many	TRBD1	CASGWGTGEETQYF	TGTGCTAGTGGTTGGGGGACAGGGGAAGAGACCCAGTACTTC
TRBJ2-2	TRBV7-2	many	TRBD2	CASSLTRTSAGELFF	TGTGCCAGCAGCCTCACGCGGACTAGCGCCGGGGAGCTGTTTTTT
TRBJ2-3	TRBV5-5	many	-	CASSIPRGTTDTQYF	TGTGCCAGCAGCATACCTCGGGGGACCACAGATACGCAGTATTTT
TRBJ2-3	TRBV5-4	many	TRBD2	CASSLATISGGYTDTQYF	TGTGCCAGCAGCTTGGCCACTATTAGCGGGGGATACACAGATACGCAGTATTTT
TRBJ2-1	TRBV5-6	many	-	CASSVDHNEQFF	TGTGCCAGCAGCGTCGACCACAATGAGCAGTTCTTC
TRBJ2-7	TRBV7-9	many	-	CASSPGMSSYEQYF	TGTGCCAGCAGCCCCGGGATGAGCTCCTACGAGCAGTACTTC
TRBJ2-1	TRBV7-9	-	-	CASRPQGGGQFF	TGTGCCAGCAGACCGCAGGGTGGTGGGCAGTTCTTC
TRBJ1-1	TRBV19	few	-	CASSRLFMNTEAFF	TGTGCCAGTAGCCGACTCTTCATGAACACTGAAGCTTTCTTT
TRBJ1-1	TRBV5-1	many	-	CASSFPDRNTEAFF	TGCGCCAGCAGCTTCCCCGACAGGAACACTGAAGCTTTCTTT